The present entry profiles one T cell receptor beta chain with its context. In the original workflow: It was from reference gene primer amplification that nucleated cell counts were estimated. Only in-frame clones appear in the TCRdb table, and some are missing; sequencing was by immunoSEQ multiplex PCR. The V and J calls and the clone size are those of that table, but D and trimming were determined from the DNA. The table records approximately 270,000 clones, 75% to 90% of them present only once. These data come from a study of blood T cell repertoires in COVID-19. At the level of the study: Samples taken during acute and convalescent COVID-19 were collected in the United States, Italy and Spain.

Germline lookup yields CDR1 MDHEN and CDR2 SYDVKM. This CDR3 region has 16 residues. V was clipped by 6 bases and J by 1 base, with 16 bases between them. The sample consisted of PBMCs or T cells enriched from blood (not recorded which). V gene TRBV28 combines with J gene TRBJ1-5; D remains ambiguous. The sequence was obtained from a woman between 25 and 40 years old who had recovered from COVID-19. The CDR3 nucleotides are TGTGCCAGCAGCCGCCCCGGGAGCCGGAGCAATCAGCCCCAGCATTTT. The encoded protein is CASSRPGSRSNQPQHF.